This paragraph covers one TCR beta chain sequence. The antigen remains undetermined. The data belong to a study of PD-1 blockade in classical Hodgkin lymphoma. Study conclusions and caveats: Complete responders matched newly diagnosed patients in baseline diversity. Repertoires differed for reasons still undefined, possibly disease activity or prior therapy. Significantly greater TCR diversity emerged by C4D1 in CD4+ cells but not CD8+ cells.

This CDR3 is 15 amino acids long. V lost 4 bases to trimming and J lost 7 bases; unmatched junction nucleotides: 11. CDR1 and CDR2 (germline): SGHRS, YFSETQ. Every patient experienced relapse after autologous stem cell transplantation, and brentuximab vedotin exposure varied. Each best response was a complete response, a partial response or progressive disease. Produced via immunoSEQ multiplex PCR; TCRdb's table is partial and in-frame only. The sample includes 45,000 to 55,000 clones, about two thirds of them seen just once. The sequence derives from a human donor with classical Hodgkin lymphoma. J is TRBJ2-1 and V is TRBV5-1, with 7 bases aligning to TRBD1. The sample consisted of peripheral blood mononuclear cells (PBMCs), taken before the second cycle of nivolumab. CDR3 loop: CASSVRDSLENEQFF. The CDR3 DNA reads as TGCGCCAGCAGCGTCCGGGACAGCCTAGAAAATGAGCAGTTCTTC.